The next 14 T cell receptor beta chains were all read from a single sample in a study of T cell responses to AZD1222 COVID-19 vaccine. Sequencing used immunoSEQ multiplex PCR; TCRdb keeps in-frame clones, though not all of them. The sample shows more than 150,000 clones, around 94% of them seen only once. The sample was peripheral blood, taken on day 0 of AZD1222 vaccination. The receptors derive from an adult in good health.

This clone was seen once. The J gene is TRBJ2-3, the V gene TRBV25-1, with D hard to call. Trimming shortened V by 5 bases and J by 2 bases, and 20 bases separated the two germline ends. Germline-derived CDR1 and CDR2 are MGHDK and SYGVNS. CDR3 length: 17 amino acids. The CDR3 spells CASSSSLWVRPTDTQYF. The CDR3 region has the DNA TGTGCCAGCAGTAGCAGTCTATGGGTGCGGCCCACAGATACGCAGTATTTT.

This chain links TRBV2 with TRBJ2-7; 7 positions agree with TRBD1. The CDR3 length is 14 residues. Germline lookup yields CDR1 SNHLY and CDR2 FYNNEI. J gave up 1 base and V 5 bases, and 5 bases lay outside the gene matches. CDR3 loop: CASSPGQRSYEQYF. As DNA, the CDR3 is TGTGCCAGCAGTCCGGGACAGAGATCCTACGAGCAGTACTTC.

Turning to this clone: The sample carries other DNA sequences with the same CDR3. The rearrangement links TRBV12-3 or TRBV12-4 to TRBJ1-1; D call uncertain. The CDR3 is made up of 11 amino acids. Trimming left V 6 bases short and J 4 bases short, with 6 bases between. As DNA, the CDR3 is TGTGCCAGCAGCTGGGGCACTGAAGCTTTCTTT. It codes for CASSWGTEAFF.

V gene TRBV27 combines with J gene TRBJ1-1, with TRBD1 as a possible D gene (5 bases). CDR1 and CDR2 (germline): MNHEY, SMNVEV (reference sequence). The CDR3 consists of 14 residues. The V and J ends lost 6 bases and 2 bases respectively, with 13 bases between them. The CDR3 protein is CASSRDLLNTEAFF. In DNA form, the CDR3 reads TGTGCCAGCAGCCGGGACTTACTTAACACTGAAGCTTTCTTT.

The chain employs TRBV19 and TRBJ2-7; 11 bases line up with TRBD2. The CDR3 loop spans 15 amino acids. Losses at the gene ends were 4 bases for V and 2 bases for J; bases not matched to a gene: 4. CDR1 LNHDA and CDR2 SQIVND come from the germline V gene (reference sequence). In nucleotides, the CDR3 is TGTGCCAGTAGTAAACTAGCGGGAGAAACCTACGAGCAGTACTTC. Amino acids: CASSKLAGETYEQYF.

This clone has a handful of counts. The chain carries TRBV29-1 and TRBJ2-7; D perhaps matches TRBD2 (6 bases). Trimming took off 4 bases at V and 4 bases at J, with 17 bases between the two ends. The CDR3 has 14 amino acids. Germline loops: CDR1 SQVTM, CDR2 ANQGSEA. The CDR3 is CSVASAGLRYEQYF. In DNA form, the CDR3 reads TGCAGCGTTGCTTCGGCGGGATTACGGTACGAGCAGTACTTC.

This clone was observed a single time. The chain combines TRBV5-4 with TRBJ1-2; 7 bases line up with TRBD1. Unmatched junction bases numbered 4, after V lost 7 bases and J lost 4 bases. The CDR3 has 12 residues. Germline assignment: CDR1 SGHNT and CDR2 YYREEE (reference sequence). The CDR3 here is CASQQGSYGYTF. The DNA for the CDR3 is TGTGCCAGCCAACAGGGGAGCTATGGCTACACCTTC. The full variable domain, in which reference TRBV5-4 and TRBJ1-2 provide the parts outside the CDR3, is ETGVTQSPTHLIKTRGQQVTLRCSSQSGHNTVSWYQQALGQGPQFIFQYYREEENGRGNFPPRFSGLQFPNYSSELNVNALELDDSALYLCASQQGSYGYTFGSGTRLTVV.

This clone appeared once. The chain couples TRBV6-5 to TRBJ1-1; D is ambiguous. CDR3 length equals 13 residues. Trimming removed 7 bases from V and 1 base from J, with 10 bases in between. Per germline, CDR1 MNHEY and CDR2 SVGAGI. Written as DNA, the CDR3 is TGTGCCAGCACCTTTCTGGGGAACACTGAAGCTTTCTTT. Amino acids: CASTFLGNTEAFF.

The gene calls are TRBV19 and TRBJ2-5; 7 nucleotides match TRBD1. The CDR3 contains 13 residues. Germline assignment: CDR1 LNHDA and CDR2 SQIVND (reference sequence). Trimming cost V 6 bases and J 4 bases; bases outside gene matches: 5. The CDR3 DNA reads TGTGCCAGTAGCGTGACAGGGACAGAGACCCAGTACTTC. Its protein is CASSVTGTETQYF.

The rearrangement links TRBV28 to TRBJ1-1, with D unresolved. CDR1 is MDHEN, CDR2 SYDVKM, per germline. The CDR3 contains 11 residues. V dropped 4 bases and J dropped 7 bases, with 7 bases sitting between them. The CDR3 coding sequence is TGTGCCAGCAGTTCCCCTGATGAAGCTTTCTTT. Translated: CASSSPDEAFF.

The gene calls are TRBV19 and TRBJ2-5; D not certain. Trimming cost V 3 bases and J 5 bases, with 10 bases left between them. Germline CDR1 reads LNHDA; CDR2 reads SQIVND (reference sequence). CDR3 size: 13 residues. The CDR3 sequence is CASSIRGTETQYF. The CDR3 nucleotides are TGTGCCAGTAGTATTAGAGGAACCGAGACCCAGTACTTC.

The CDR3 loop is CASSLRTGTKNIQYF. The CDR3 DNA follows: TGTGCCAGCAGTTTACGGACGGGAACCAAAAACATTCAGTACTTC. V and J are TRBV27 and TRBJ2-4; D possibly corresponds to TRBD2 (5 bases). Trimming removed 2 bases at V and 2 bases at J, with 10 bases between. This CDR3 is 15 amino acids long. CDR1 MNHEY and CDR2 SMNVEV come from the germline V gene (reference sequence).

This rearrangement joins TRBV24-1 to TRBJ2-7, with D tentatively TRBD1 (5 bases). The germline CDR1 and CDR2 sequences are KGHDR and SFDVKD. Trimming removed 4 bases at V and 7 bases at J, with 19 bases between. This CDR3 region has 15 residues. This chain's CDR3 is CATSEGRLDSSEQYF. CDR3 coding DNA: TGTGCCACCAGTGAGGGGCGTCTTGATTCTTCGGAGCAGTACTTC.

The chain links TRBV11-2 to TRBJ1-6; 7 bases fit TRBD1. Trimming cost V 2 bases and J 8 bases; bases outside gene matches: 9. The CDR3 covers 16 residues. The V gene's germline CDR1 is SGHAT and CDR2 FQNNGV. CDR3 amino acids: CASSLSARTGYSPLHF. The CDR3 region has the DNA TGTGCCAGCAGCTTATCCGCCAGGACAGGTTATTCACCCCTCCACTTT. The complete variable domain, with remaining parts taken from reference TRBV11-2 and TRBJ1-6, reads EAGVAQSPRYKIIEKRQSVAFWCNPISGHATLYWYQQILGQGPKLLIQFQNNGVVDDSQLPKDRFSAERLKGVDSTLKIQPAKLEDSAVYLCASSLSARTGYSPLHFGNGTRLTVT.